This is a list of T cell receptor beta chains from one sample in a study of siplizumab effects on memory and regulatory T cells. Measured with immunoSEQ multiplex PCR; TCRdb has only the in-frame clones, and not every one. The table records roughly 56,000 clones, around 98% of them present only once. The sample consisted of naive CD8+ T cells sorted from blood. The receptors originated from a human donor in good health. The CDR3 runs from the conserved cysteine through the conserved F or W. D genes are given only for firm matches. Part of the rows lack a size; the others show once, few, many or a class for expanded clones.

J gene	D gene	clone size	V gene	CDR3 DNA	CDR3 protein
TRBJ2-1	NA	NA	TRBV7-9	TGTGCCAGCAGCTTAGTTGGGGAGGATGAGCAGTTCTTC	CASSLVGEDEQFF
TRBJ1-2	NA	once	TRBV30	TGTGCCGCAGAAAGTTATGGCTACACCTTC	CAAESYGYTF
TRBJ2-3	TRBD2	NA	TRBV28	TGTGCCAGCAGTTTCTCCGCGACTAGCGGGAGCACAGATACGCAGTATTTT	CASSFSATSGSTDTQYF
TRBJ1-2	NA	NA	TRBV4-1	TGCGCCAGCAGCCACAGGGTTCTTAACTATGGCTACACCTTC	CASSHRVLNYGYTF
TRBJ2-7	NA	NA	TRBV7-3	TGTGCCAGCAGCAATGAACTAGAGAGCGAGCAGTACTTC	CASSNELESEQYF
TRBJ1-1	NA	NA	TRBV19	TGTGCCAGTAGTATAGTCAGGGGGAACACTGAAGCTTTCTTT	CASSIVRGNTEAFF
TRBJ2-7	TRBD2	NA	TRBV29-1	TGCAGCGTGACGTTCGGGACTAGCTACGAGCAGTACTTC	CSVTFGTSYEQYF
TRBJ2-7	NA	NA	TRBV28	TGTGCCGGCAGTCCGGGACCCATAGGCTACGAGCAGTACTTC	CAGSPGPIGYEQYF
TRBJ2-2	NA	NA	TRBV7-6	TGTGCCAGCAGCTTAGGAACCGGGGAGCTGTTTTTT	CASSLGTGELFF
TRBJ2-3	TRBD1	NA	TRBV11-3	TGTGCCAGCAGCTTAGTGGGACAGTCAGATACGCAGTATTTT	CASSLVGQSDTQYF
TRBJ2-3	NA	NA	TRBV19	TGTGCCAGTAGGGGGGCGAGCACAGATACGCAGTATTTT	CASRGASTDTQYF
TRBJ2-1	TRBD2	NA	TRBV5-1	TGCGCCAGCAGCCACGCGGGAGGGCCTTACAATGAGCAGTTCTTC	CASSHAGGPYNEQFF
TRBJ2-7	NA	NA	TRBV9	TGTGCCAGCAGCGTACAGGCAGGTTTGGGCGAGCAGTACTTC	CASSVQAGLGEQYF
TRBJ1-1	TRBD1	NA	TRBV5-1	TGCGCCAGCAGCGGTCTCGGGACAGGGAACACTGAAGCTTTCTTT	CASSGLGTGNTEAFF